The text below deals with one T cell receptor (beta chain). The record originates from a study of blood T cell repertoires in COVID-19. Unmatched junction bases numbered 9, after V lost 4 bases and J lost 7 bases. There are 15 residues in the CDR3. Per the study methods: For nucleated cells, counts were estimated from reference gene primer amplification. Clones were sequenced by immunoSEQ multiplex PCR, and TCRdb holds only the in-frame ones, with some missing. The DNA gave D and trimming, while V, J and clone size come from that table. The table shows 200,000 to 250,000 clones, with 90% occurring only once. Enrolled through a virtual design, the participants were between roughly 18 and 90 years of age and came from roughly 22 US areas. Cohort assignment relied on participant-reported clinical history.

The chain joins TRBV23-1 to TRBJ2-2, with TRBD1 identical over 7 bases. Being an ORF, TRBV23-1 has a function that is uncertain. This TCR was recovered from a man aged 30 to 39 who had been exposed to COVID-19. Sequencing was performed on PBMCs or T cells enriched from blood (not recorded which). DNA for the CDR3: TGCGCCAGCAGTCCGTGGCAGGGGGTGATCGGGGAGCTGTTTTTT. Translation: CASSPWQGVIGELFF.